The 26 T cell receptor beta chains below all came from one sample that was sequenced in a study of T cell responses to AZD1222 COVID-19 vaccine. The method was immunoSEQ multiplex PCR; TCRdb's version includes in-frame clones alone and lacks a portion of them. This table holds 150,000 to 200,000 clones, 80% to 95% found once. Here the sequenced sample was peripheral blood, taken on day 0 of AZD1222 vaccination. The source of these receptors is an adult in good health.

The CDR3 protein is CASSLDRIGGATEQFF. The CDR3 DNA reads as TGTGCCAGCAGCTTAGATAGGATCGGGGGGGCAACTGAGCAGTTCTTC. This sequence joins TRBV7-9 and TRBJ2-1; 8 nucleotides align to TRBD2. The germline V gene has CDR1 SEHNR and CDR2 FQNEAQ (reference sequence). The CDR3 covers 16 residues. V shed 1 base and J 9 bases; nucleotides not matched to a gene: 11.

In this sample, this clone turned up once. The gene calls are TRBV10-2 and TRBJ2-2; D may be TRBD1 (6 bases). The CDR3 extends over 15 amino acids. V gave up 8 bases and J gave up 5 bases, with 18 bases separating them. Looked up from germline, CDR1 is WSHSY and CDR2 is SAAADI. CDR3 nucleotides: TGCGCCAGCCTGGTGGGAACAGGGCGAACCGGGGAGCTGTTTTTT. It encodes CASLVGTGRTGELFF.

V usage is TRBV19 and J usage is TRBJ1-1; TRBD1 is a possible D gene (6 bases). CDR3 length: 15 residues. The germline CDR1 and CDR2 sequences are LNHDA and SQIVND (reference sequence). V was clipped by 0 bases and J by 11 bases, with 19 bases between them. This chain's CDR3 is CASSIEGRKRGSAFF. CDR3 sequence (DNA): TGTGCCAGTAGTATAGAGGGCCGGAAAAGGGGGAGTGCTTTCTTT.

V gene TRBV27 combines with J gene TRBJ2-5, with D possibly being TRBD2 (6 bases). The CDR3 extends over 14 amino acids. V was trimmed by 5 bases and J by 1 base, leaving 11 bases between them. CDR1 is MNHEY and CDR2 is SMNVEV in the germline V gene (reference sequence). The DNA for the CDR3 is TGTGCCAGCAGTCCCCGGGGAGGCCAAGAGACCCAGTACTTC. Its translation: CASSPRGGQETQYF.

The J gene is TRBJ1-2, the V gene TRBV4-2; tentatively, D is TRBD1 (6 bases). Germline-derived CDR1 and CDR2 are LGHNA and YNFKEQ. CDR3 size: 15 residues. Trimming removed 5 bases at V and 8 bases at J, with 21 bases between. The CDR3 coding sequence is TGTGCCAGCAGCTTTCCGGGGACACCCAATAGGGGCTACACCTTC. This translates into CASSFPGTPNRGYTF.

This clone was seen a handful of times. This chain links TRBV20-1 with TRBJ2-7, with D hard to call. The CDR3 has 11 residues. Germline V gene sequence: CDR1 DFQATT, CDR2 SNEGSKA (reference sequence). The germline V and J ends were trimmed by 3 bases and 8 bases, with 11 bases remaining between them. CDR3 residues: CSASLLPKQYF. CDR3 bases: TGCAGTGCTAGTTTGCTCCCGAAGCAGTACTTC.

This clone appeared a single time. The rearrangement uses TRBV5-1 and TRBJ1-2; no reliable D call. CDR1 and CDR2 from the germline V gene are SGHRS and YFSETQ. Trimming shortened V by 1 base and J by 1 base, and 2 bases separated the two germline ends. This CDR3 comprises 12 residues. CDR3 DNA sequence: TGCGCCAGCAGCTTGAATAACTATGGCTACACCTTC. Residues: CASSLNNYGYTF. The full variable domain, its missing parts supplied by reference TRBV5-1 and TRBJ1-2, is KAGVTQTPRYLIKTRGQQVTLSCSPISGHRSVSWYQQTPGQGLQFLFEYFSETQRNKGNFPGRFSGRQFSNSRSEMNVSTLELGDSALYLCASSLNNYGYTFGSGTRLTVV.

This sequence joins TRBV18 and TRBJ1-1; TRBD1 matches 11 bases. The CDR3 extends over 14 amino acids. With V trimmed by 2 bases and J by 11 bases, 7 bases remained unmatched. CDR1 is KGHSH, CDR2 LQKENI, per germline. The CDR3 loop is CASSPRTGGGEAFF. The DNA of the CDR3 is TGTGCCAGCTCACCAAGGACAGGGGGCGGCGAGGCTTTCTTT.

V gene TRBV10-3 combines with J gene TRBJ2-1; 12 nucleotides align to TRBD2. The CDR3 covers 16 residues. Germline CDR1 and CDR2: ENHRY and SYGVKD. The junction had 8 bases not matched to a gene; V was cut back by 3 bases and J by 8 bases. The CDR3 is CAISDYLAGGPHEQFF. CDR3 sequence (DNA): TGTGCCATCAGTGATTATCTAGCGGGGGGGCCTCATGAGCAGTTCTTC.

This clone is deemed medium-sized. Other DNA sequences in this specimen translate into the identical CDR3. This sequence joins TRBV12-3 or TRBV12-4 and TRBJ2-3; D ambiguous. This CDR3 is 12 amino acids long. Between the trimmed V and J ends, which lost 4 bases and 1 base, there was a span of 3 bases. The CDR3, as DNA: TGTGCCAGCAGTTGGGGCACAGATACGCAGTATTTT. It is translated as CASSWGTDTQYF.

This clone came up once. The chain employs TRBV6-2 or TRBV6-3 and TRBJ1-5; possibly TRBD1 for D (5 bases). The CDR3 sequence is 14 residues long. Germline V gene data show CDR1 as MNHEY and CDR2 as SVGEGT. The germline V and J ends were trimmed by 5 bases and 9 bases, with 17 bases remaining between them. The CDR3 DNA is TGTGCCAGCAGTCTCCTCGGGGGGTTTGGGCCCCAGCATTTT. It encodes CASSLLGGFGPQHF.

The CDR3 nucleotides read TGTGCCACCAGCATTGGGCGGAGATACTATGGCTACACCTTC. It is translated as CATSIGRRYYGYTF. The chain recombines TRBV15 with TRBJ1-2; no clear D. CDR1 and CDR2 from the germline V gene are LNHNV and YYDKDF (reference sequence). Trimming cost V 4 bases and J 3 bases, with 12 bases left between them. This CDR3 is 14 amino acids long.

The V call is TRBV3-1 (or the pseudogene TRBV3-2), the J call TRBJ1-1; D may be TRBD1 (6 bases). Trimming took 2 bases from V and 2 from J, leaving 9 bases between them. From germline, CDR1 is LGHDT and CDR2 YNNKEL (reference sequence). This CDR3 has 14 residues. CDR3 DNA sequence: TGTGCCAGCAGCCAAATGGACAGTAACACTGAAGCTTTCTTT. This sequence encodes CASSQMDSNTEAFF.

This chain uses TRBV28 with TRBJ1-3, with D maybe TRBD1 (5 bases). This CDR3 is 15 amino acids long. From germline, CDR1 is MDHEN and CDR2 SYDVKM. Trimming left V 5 bases short and J 3 bases short, with 14 bases between. This chain's CDR3 is CASSSGGVNGNTIYF. CDR3 DNA sequence: TGTGCCAGCAGTAGTGGAGGGGTAAATGGAAACACCATATATTTT.

The chain couples TRBV4-1 to TRBJ1-2; 7 positions agree with TRBD1. The V and J ends lost 4 bases and 4 bases, in that order; junction bases with no gene match: 6. This CDR3 is 14 amino acids long. Germline V gene sequence: CDR1 MGHRA, CDR2 YSYEKL. The CDR3 loop reads CASSPSAGGYGYTF. The CDR3 DNA reads TGCGCCAGCAGCCCCTCGGCAGGGGGCTATGGCTACACCTTC.

This clone has just one count. This sequence joins TRBV7-9 and TRBJ1-3; 9 bases fit TRBD1. Germline-derived CDR1 and CDR2 are SEHNR and FQNEAQ (reference sequence). The V gene end was trimmed by 5 bases and the J gene end by 5 bases; junction bases not matched to a gene: 4. The CDR3 sequence is 14 residues long. CDR3: CASSQQGARNTIYF. The CDR3 DNA sequence: TGTGCCAGCAGCCAACAGGGGGCTAGAAACACCATATATTTT.

The rearrangement links TRBV5-1 to TRBJ2-5, with no clear D. This CDR3 spans 12 amino acids. Germline V lookup: CDR1 SGHRS, CDR2 YFSETQ. Trimming stripped 4 bases from V and 2 bases from J, with 6 bases between. The chain's CDR3 is CASSQPQETQYF. The CDR3 DNA follows: TGCGCCAGCAGCCAACCACAAGAGACCCAGTACTTC.

The rearrangement links TRBV5-5 to TRBJ2-6; D call uncertain. From germline, CDR1 is SGHKS and CDR2 YYEKEE (reference sequence). CDR3 length equals 14 residues. The ends were cut back, 3 bases at V and 0 bases at J, with 4 bases in the middle. As DNA, the CDR3 is TGTGCCAGCAGCTGGAGCTCTGGGGCCAACGTCCTGACTTTC. It specifies CASSWSSGANVLTF. Full variable domain (missing parts from reference TRBV5-5 and TRBJ2-6): DAGVTQSPTHLIKTRGQQVTLRCSPISGHKSVSWYQQVLGQGPQFIFQYYEKEERGRGNFPDRFSARQFPNYSSELNVNALLLGDSALYLCASSWSSGANVLTFGAGSRLTVL.

J is TRBJ1-5 and V is TRBV19; D not certain. This CDR3 has 13 residues. Germline V gene lookup returns CDR1 LNHDA and CDR2 SQIVND (reference sequence). Trimming took off 7 bases at V and 3 bases at J, with 10 bases between the two ends. The CDR3 bases are TGTGCCAGTAATCTGCAGATCAATCAGCCCCAGCATTTT. It translates to CASNLQINQPQHF.

The rearrangement joins TRBV19 to TRBJ1-2; TRBD1 might be the D (5 bases). The CDR3 is made up of 13 amino acids. The germline V gene has CDR1 LNHDA and CDR2 SQIVND (reference sequence). V gave up 4 bases and J gave up 4 bases, with 10 bases separating them. The CDR3 reads CASSNQGGYGYTF. CDR3 sequence (DNA): TGTGCCAGTAGTAACCAGGGCGGCTATGGCTACACCTTC.

On this clone: Other nucleotide sequences from this sample produce the same CDR3. This chain joins TRBV18 and TRBJ1-4; D ambiguous. Trimming removed 2 bases from V and 4 bases from J, with 8 bases in between. Germline V gene sequence: CDR1 KGHSH, CDR2 LQKENI. The CDR3 is made up of 14 amino acids. This chain's CDR3 is CASSPGRGNEKLFF. The CDR3 nucleotides are TGTGCCAGCTCACCAGGTCGGGGTAATGAAAAACTGTTTTTT.

The J gene is TRBJ1-5, the V gene TRBV3-1 (or the pseudogene TRBV3-2); 9 bases map to TRBD1. This CDR3 region has 15 residues. CDR1 and CDR2 from the germline V gene are LGHDT and YNNKEL (reference sequence). The J segment lost 7 bases and the V segment lost 3 bases, leaving 7 bases of the junction unmatched. The DNA for the CDR3 is TGTGCCAGCAGCCACGGGGACAGGGCGAGGCAGCCCCAGCATTTT. Encoded protein: CASSHGDRARQPQHF.

J is TRBJ2-7 and V is TRBV30; TRBD2 matches at 14 bases. CDR3 length equals 17 residues. CDR1 and CDR2 from the germline V gene are GTSNPN and SVGIG (reference sequence). Germline trimming cut 0 bases from V and 4 bases from J; bases unmatched to any gene: 8. The chain's CDR3 is CAWSVGRTSGGLYEQYF. CDR3 nucleotides: TGTGCCTGGAGTGTCGGCCGGACTAGCGGGGGGCTGTACGAGCAGTACTTC.

A few counts support this clone. The chain links TRBV6-2 or TRBV6-3 to TRBJ2-7, with D perhaps TRBD1 or TRBD2 (5 bases each). V was shortened by 6 bases and J by 0 bases, with 15 bases between the two germline ends. CDR1 is MNHEY, CDR2 SVGEGT, per germline. This CDR3 is 15 amino acids long. The CDR3 DNA follows: TGTGCCAGCAGCGGGGACGCCGGCGGCTCCTACGAGCAGTACTTC. It codes for CASSGDAGGSYEQYF.

This chain links TRBV29-1 with TRBJ1-1; 10 bases align to TRBD1. With V trimmed by 1 base and J by 0 bases, 5 bases remained unmatched. Germline values: CDR1 SQVTM, CDR2 ANQGSEA. This CDR3 spans 16 amino acids. CDR3 in amino acids: CSVEGGQGRMNTEAFF. The CDR3 DNA reads TGCAGCGTTGAAGGGGGACAGGGGCGGATGAACACTGAAGCTTTCTTT.

The rearrangement uses TRBV7-8 and TRBJ2-7, with 7 bases fitting TRBD1. The V gene's germline CDR1 is SGHVS and CDR2 FQNEAQ. CDR3 length: 14 amino acids. With 5 bases clipped from V and 2 bases from J, the junction kept 6 bases outside the gene matches. CDR3 region: CASSPGTEAYEQYF. The DNA for the CDR3 is TGTGCCAGCAGCCCCGGGACAGAGGCCTACGAGCAGTACTTC.